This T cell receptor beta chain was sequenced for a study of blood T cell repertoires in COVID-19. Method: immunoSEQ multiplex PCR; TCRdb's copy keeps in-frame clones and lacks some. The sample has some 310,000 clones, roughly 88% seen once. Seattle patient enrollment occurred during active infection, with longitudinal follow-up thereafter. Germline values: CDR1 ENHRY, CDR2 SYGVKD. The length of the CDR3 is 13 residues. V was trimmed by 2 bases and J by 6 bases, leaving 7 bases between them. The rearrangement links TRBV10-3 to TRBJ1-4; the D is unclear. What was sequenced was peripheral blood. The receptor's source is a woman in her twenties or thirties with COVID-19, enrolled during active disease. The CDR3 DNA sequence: TGTGCCATCAGTGAGGTAGCATATGAAAAACTGTTTTTT. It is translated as CAISEVAYEKLFF.